The entry that follows covers one T cell receptor beta chain sequence. Its cognate antigen is unknown. Trimming took 5 bases from V and 2 from J, leaving 15 bases between them. The CDR3 spans 15 residues. CDR1 is SGHVS, CDR2 FQNEAQ, per germline. This sample was included in a study of T cells in Graves' hyperthyroidism and ophthalmopathy. A patient was excluded if there was uncontrolled infection, other autoimmune disease, pregnancy or lactation. RNA transcripts gave rise to amplified TCR beta CDR3 regions. In the first-round RT-PCR of the TCR CDR3, the HTBI primer set was used. TCRdb re-called the multiplex PCR reads with MiXCR, one entry per CDR3 protein. The sample contains over 650,000 distinct CDR3 sequences, over 40% of which appear only once. General study findings and limits: Most thyroid clonotypes that were expanded above 0.001 also turned up in blood. Ophthalmopathy, which appeared later, was predicted by the model a median about 5.9 months before onset.

This chain links TRBV7-8 with TRBJ1-1, with D perhaps TRBD1 (6 bases). The sequenced material came from peripheral blood or thyroid tissue (not recorded which). This TCR derives from an adult man with Graves' disease, either hyperthyroidism or ophthalmopathy (not recorded which). CDR3 amino acids: CASSKNPTGNTEAFF. CDR3 in DNA: TGTGCCAGCAGCAAAAACCCGACAGGTAACACTGAAGCTTTCTTT.